Included here is one T cell receptor (beta chain) sequence, with context. Its specificity is not known. The sample is drawn from a study of cytomegalovirus exposure and HLA in healthy donors. It was with 60 Vbeta and 13 Jbeta primers that the PCR ran. The assay was immunoSEQ multiplex PCR, and TCRdb's table has in-frame clones only and misses some. The data hold 130,000 or so clones, with about three quarters observed a single time. The CDR3 is 13 amino acids. The germline CDR1 and CDR2 sequences are SQVTM and ANQGSEA. Deletions cut 3 bases from V and 7 bases from J, with 12 bases between. Notes on the study in general: Equally common other TCR beta chains were less clonally expanded than HLA-associated ones, a later analysis found. Later, an analysis found that common viral pathogens appeared to be linked with several of the most significant clusters.

The origin of this receptor is a man aged 45-65 years in good health and CMV-seropositive. V and J are TRBV29-1 and TRBJ1-4; D ambiguous. Material for sequencing was PBMCs. The CDR3 loop is CSVEPTGSEKLFF. CDR3 nucleotides: TGCAGCGTTGAGCCGACGGGGAGTGAAAAACTGTTTTTT.